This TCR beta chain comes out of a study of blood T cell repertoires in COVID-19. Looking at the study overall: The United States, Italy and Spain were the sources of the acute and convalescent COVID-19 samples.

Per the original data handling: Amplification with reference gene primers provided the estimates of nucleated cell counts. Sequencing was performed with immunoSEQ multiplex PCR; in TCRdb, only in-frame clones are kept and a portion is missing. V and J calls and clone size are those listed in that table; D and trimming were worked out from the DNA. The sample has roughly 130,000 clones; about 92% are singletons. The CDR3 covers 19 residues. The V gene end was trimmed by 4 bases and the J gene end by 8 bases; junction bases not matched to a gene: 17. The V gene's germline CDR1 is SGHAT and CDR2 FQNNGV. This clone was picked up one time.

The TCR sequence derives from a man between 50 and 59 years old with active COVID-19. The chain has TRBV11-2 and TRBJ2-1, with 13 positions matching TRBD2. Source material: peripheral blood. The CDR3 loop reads CASSSRTSGRYIPSDEQFF. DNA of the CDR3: TGTGCCAGCAGCTCAAGGACTAGCGGGAGATATATTCCATCGGATGAGCAGTTCTTC.